The 21 T cell receptor beta chains given below trace back to one sample, sequenced in a study of blood T cell repertoires in COVID-19. TCRdb's table, derived via immunoSEQ multiplex PCR, lists solely in-frame clones and lacks some. The repertoire has some 270,000 clones, around 85% of them found once; the top ten carry 0.75% to 0.95%. Source material: peripheral blood. These TCRs come from a human donor with COVID-19, enrolled during active disease. The donor label of this sample is uncertain.

The V gene is TRBV30, the J gene TRBJ1-6; tentatively, D is TRBD1 (5 bases). The CDR3 sequence is 14 residues long. V shed 0 bases and J shed 10 bases, with 13 bases lying between them. Germline loops: CDR1 GTSNPN, CDR2 SVGIG (reference sequence). The CDR3 DNA is TGTGCCTGGAGTGTATCGGCAGGGATCTCACCCCTCCACTTT. This codes for CAWSVSAGISPLHF.

The rearrangement links TRBV3-1 (or the pseudogene TRBV3-2) to TRBJ2-3, with 8 bases identical to TRBD1. This CDR3 region has 15 residues. V shed 4 bases and J 2 bases; nucleotides not matched to a gene: 5. The germline V gene has CDR1 LGHDT and CDR2 YNNKEL (reference sequence). CDR3: CASSLRDRYTDTQYF. CDR3 coding DNA: TGTGCCAGCAGCCTCCGGGACAGGTACACAGATACGCAGTATTTT.

This rearrangement joins TRBV6-5 to TRBJ1-1; a weak D match, TRBD1 (6 bases). With 2 bases removed from V and 4 bases from J, the gap between germline ends came to 17 bases. Germline V gives CDR1 MNHEY, CDR2 SVGAGI. CDR3 length equals 16 residues. The CDR3 reads CASSYGFGGRGTEAFF. In nucleotides, the CDR3 is TGTGCCAGCAGTTACGGGTTTGGGGGCAGGGGCACTGAAGCTTTCTTT.

The chain employs TRBV27 and TRBJ2-7; 8 bases map to TRBD2. Germline CDR1 and CDR2: MNHEY and SMNVEV (reference sequence). J gave up 2 bases and V 5 bases, and 8 bases lay outside the gene matches. The length of the CDR3 is 15 residues. CDR3 loop: CASSEPGLGTYEQYF. The CDR3 DNA follows: TGTGCCAGCAGTGAACCGGGACTAGGGACCTACGAGCAGTACTTC.

This chain connects TRBV28 to TRBJ2-1; 7 nucleotides agree with TRBD1. CDR3 size: 15 residues. V shed 2 bases, J shed 2 bases, and the junction held 3 bases outside the gene matches. Per germline, CDR1 MDHEN and CDR2 SYDVKM. Here the CDR3 DNA reads TGTGCCAGCAGTTTAGCCAGGGGGACCTACAATGAGCAGTTCTTC. This gives the protein CASSLARGTYNEQFF.

The chain joins TRBV6-5 to TRBJ1-3; 7 bases fit TRBD1. The V gene's germline CDR1 is MNHEY and CDR2 SVGAGI. V was pared by 10 bases and J by 2 bases, with 8 bases of the junction left unmatched. This CDR3 is built from 14 residues. The CDR3 reads CATLTGTAGNTIYF. CDR3 DNA: TGTGCCACCCTGACAGGGACGGCTGGAAACACCATATATTTT.

This chain uses TRBV7-2 with TRBJ1-6; 8 bases are a match to TRBD1. CDR3 length equals 15 residues. Trimming at V came to 1 base and at J to 9 bases, leaving 5 bases not matched to a gene. The germline CDR1 and CDR2 sequences are SGHTA and FQGNSA. Here the CDR3 reads CASSLGQGAFSPLHF. CDR3 nucleotides: TGTGCCAGCAGCTTAGGGCAGGGGGCGTTTTCACCCCTCCACTTT.

This chain uses TRBV18 with TRBJ1-3, with D unclear. With 3 bases removed from V and 4 bases from J, the gap between germline ends came to 16 bases. The CDR3 contains 16 residues. The germline gives CDR1 KGHSH, CDR2 LQKENI. The CDR3 DNA follows: TGTGCCAGCTCACCTTCAGTCGTCTCGGGGGGAAACACCATATATTTT. This sequence encodes CASSPSVVSGGNTIYF. Full variable domain (rest looked up from reference TRBV18 and TRBJ1-3): NAGVMQNPRHLVRRRGQEARLRCSPMKGHSHVYWYRQLPEEGLKFMVYLQKENIIDESGMPKERFSAEFPKEGPSILRIQQVVRGDSAAYFCASSPSVVSGGNTIYFGEGSWLTVV.

This chain links TRBV7-9 with TRBJ1-4; D is uncertain. Trimming shortened V by 4 bases and J by 5 bases, and 14 bases separated the two germline ends. Per germline, CDR1 SEHNR and CDR2 FQNEAQ (reference sequence). This CDR3 contains 15 residues. CDR3 coding DNA: TGTGCCAGCAGCTCAGGTGAAGGCCCGAATGAAAAACTGTTTTTT. Translation: CASSSGEGPNEKLFF. The full variable domain, its missing parts supplied by reference TRBV7-9 and TRBJ1-4, is DTGVSQNPRHKITKRGQNVTFRCDPISEHNRLYWYRQTLGQGPEFLTYFQNEAQLEKSRLLSDRFSAERPKGSFSTLEIQRTEQGDSAMYLCASSSGEGPNEKLFFGSGTQLSVL.

The CDR3 coding sequence is TGTGCCAGCAGTTCGCGATCCATGAACACTGAAGCTTTCTTT. This sequence encodes CASSSRSMNTEAFF. The chain combines TRBV6-5 with TRBJ1-1; D remains unclear. There are 14 residues in the CDR3. Trimming removed 4 bases from V and 0 bases from J, with 9 bases in between. The germline V gene encodes CDR1 MNHEY and CDR2 SVGAGI.

The genes are TRBV5-4 and TRBJ2-5; TRBD1 is a possible D gene (6 bases). CDR3 length equals 15 residues. Germline V CDR1 and CDR2: SGHNT, YYREEE (reference sequence). V gave up 4 bases and J gave up 2 bases, with 15 bases separating them. The CDR3 DNA reads as TGTGCCAGCAGCACAGACCCGGACAGTCAAGAGACCCAGTACTTC. Protein sequence: CASSTDPDSQETQYF.

The rearrangement joins TRBV19 to TRBJ1-4; possible D gene TRBD1, 6 bases. CDR1 is LNHDA and CDR2 is SQIVND in the germline V gene (reference sequence). The V end lost 6 bases, the J end lost 8 bases, and 19 bases lay between the germline ends. The CDR3 has 15 amino acids. CDR3 region: CASSFPGQIGEKLFF. CDR3 DNA: TGTGCCAGTAGCTTCCCGGGACAAATAGGAGAAAAACTGTTTTTT.

The gene calls are TRBV9 and TRBJ1-5; 7 bases line up with TRBD1. V lost 3 bases, J lost 5 bases, and 2 bases stayed unmatched. Looked up from germline, CDR1 is SGDLS and CDR2 is YYNGEE. This CDR3 has 13 amino acids. The DNA for the CDR3 is TGTGCCAGCAGCGGGGACAGCGATCAGCCCCAGCATTTT. Translating gives CASSGDSDQPQHF. Based on the CDR3 plus reference TRBV9 and TRBJ1-5, the full variable domain is DSGVTQTPKHLITATGQRVTLRCSPRSGDLSVYWYQQSLDQGLQFLIQYYNGEERAKGNILERFSAQQFPDLHSELNLSSLELGDSALYFCASSGDSDQPQHFGDGTRLSIL.

V gene TRBV27 combines with J gene TRBJ1-1; TRBD1 is a possible D gene (5 bases). The CDR3 is 16 amino acids. The V gene's germline CDR1 is MNHEY and CDR2 SMNVEV (reference sequence). Trimming pared 3 bases from V and 6 bases from J, leaving 20 bases between. CDR3 bases: TGTGCCAGCAGTTTCTCCATGACTGGGGGGTGGTCTGAAGCTTTCTTT. It specifies CASSFSMTGGWSEAFF.

The chain links TRBV7-9 to TRBJ1-2, with 10 bases matching TRBD1. With 4 bases clipped from V and 4 bases from J, the junction kept 6 bases outside the gene matches. This CDR3 has 15 amino acids. Germline V gene data show CDR1 as SEHNR and CDR2 as FQNEAQ (reference sequence). The CDR3 coding sequence is TGTGCCAGCAGCTCGGACAGGGGGGAGGGCTATGGCTACACCTTC. Amino acids: CASSSDRGEGYGYTF.

This clone appeared a single time. V is TRBV19 and J is TRBJ2-1; 9 bases fit TRBD2. This CDR3 region has 16 residues. CDR1 and CDR2 from the germline V gene are LNHDA and SQIVND (reference sequence). J lost 8 bases, V lost 6 bases, and 14 bases had no gene match. CDR3 amino acids: CASRASGAGAQYEQFF. For the CDR3, the DNA is TGTGCCAGTAGAGCTAGCGGGGCGGGGGCACAATATGAGCAGTTCTTC.

The J gene is TRBJ1-5, the V gene TRBV15, with D possibly TRBD1 on 5 matching bases. Germline loops: CDR1 LNHNV, CDR2 YYDKDF (reference sequence). V was pared by 1 base and J by 9 bases, with 13 bases between. The CDR3 sequence is 14 residues long. In nucleotides, the CDR3 is TGTGCCACCAGCAGAGGTCAGGGTCCGCGGCCCCAGCATTTT. This sequence encodes CATSRGQGPRPQHF. The full variable domain, rest sourced from reference TRBV15 and TRBJ1-5, is DAMVIQNPRYQVTQFGKPVTLSCSQTLNHNVMYWYQQKSSQAPKLLFHYYDKDFNNEADTPDNFQSRRPNTSFCFLDIRSPGLGDTAMYLCATSRGQGPRPQHFGDGTRLSIL.

This clone has more than one count but fewer than ten. The chain links TRBV21-1 to TRBJ1-6. TRBV21-1 is a pseudogene locus. This CDR3 has 19 residues. The CDR3 DNA reads as TGTGCCAGCAGCAAAGTCCGAGGCAGCCCCGGCGATAATAATTCACCCCTCCACTTT. It codes for CASSKVRGSPGDNNSPLHF.

The J gene is TRBJ2-1, the V gene TRBV28, with 9 positions matching TRBD1. Looked up from germline, CDR1 is MDHEN and CDR2 is SYDVKM. The CDR3 spans 14 residues. With V trimmed by 8 bases and J by 9 bases, 11 bases remained unmatched. The CDR3 spells CASERDRATSEQFF. CDR3 nucleotides: TGTGCCAGCGAGAGGGACAGGGCCACTAGTGAGCAGTTCTTC.

The rearrangement joins TRBV20-1 to TRBJ1-6, with D possibly being TRBD1 (5 bases). Trimming took off 3 bases at V and 6 bases at J, with 9 bases between the two ends. In germline, CDR1 is DFQATT, CDR2 SNEGSKA (reference sequence). The CDR3 has 13 residues. The CDR3, as DNA: TGCAGTGCTAGTCGGGGGTTTAATTCACCCCTCCACTTT. It codes for CSASRGFNSPLHF.

This rearrangement joins TRBV2 to TRBJ1-2; TRBD1 might be the D (6 bases). The germline gives CDR1 SNHLY, CDR2 FYNNEI. V dropped 6 bases and J dropped 7 bases, with 21 bases sitting between them. The CDR3 consists of 15 residues. CDR3 loop: CASSLNPTGSSGYTF. CDR3 bases: TGTGCCAGCAGCTTGAACCCGACAGGCTCAAGTGGCTACACCTTC. The whole variable domain, remainder taken from reference TRBV2 and TRBJ1-2, is EPEVTQTPSHQVTQMGQEVILRCVPISNHLYFYWYRQILGQKVEFLVSFYNNEISEKSEIFDDQFSVERPDGSNFTLKIRSTKLEDSAMYFCASSLNPTGSSGYTFGSGTRLTVV.